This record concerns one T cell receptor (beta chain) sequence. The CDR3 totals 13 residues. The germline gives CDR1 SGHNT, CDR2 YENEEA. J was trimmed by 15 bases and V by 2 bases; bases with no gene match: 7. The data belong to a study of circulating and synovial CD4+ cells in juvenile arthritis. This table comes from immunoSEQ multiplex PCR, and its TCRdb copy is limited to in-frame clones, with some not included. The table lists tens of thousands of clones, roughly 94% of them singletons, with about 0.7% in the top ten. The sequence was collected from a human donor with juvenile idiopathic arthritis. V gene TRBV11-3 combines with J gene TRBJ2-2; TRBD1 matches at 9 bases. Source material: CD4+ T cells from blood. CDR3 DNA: TGTGCCAGCAGCTTACCCCGACAGGGGGGGATGTTTTTT. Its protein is CASSLPRQGGMFF.